The 7 T cell receptor beta chains in this list originate from one sample, sequenced in a study of T cells in Graves' hyperthyroidism and ophthalmopathy. Authors of the study amplified TCR beta CDR3 regions from RNA transcripts. During a first-round RT-PCR of the TCR CDR3, the HTBI primer set was used. In TCRdb, the multiplex PCR reads were re-called with MiXCR into one record per CDR3 protein. The sample has some 340,000 distinct CDR3 sequences, around 15% seen once. The sequenced sample was blood. These receptors were collected from a woman aged 40 to 49 with Graves' ophthalmopathy.

The chain couples TRBV6-4 to TRBJ2-1, with D perhaps TRBD1 (8 bases). The CDR3 contains 13 residues. The germline gives CDR1 MRHNA, CDR2 SNTAGT. Between the trimmed V and J ends, which lost 3 bases and 7 bases, there was a span of 10 bases. The CDR3 loop reads CASSEQGGNEQFF. DNA of the CDR3: TGTGCCAGCAGTGAACAGGGGGGGAATGAGCAGTTCTTC.

At least ten counts were recorded for this clonotype. The rearrangement links TRBV2 to TRBJ1-1, with TRBD1 matching over 9 bases. V lost 6 bases, J lost 0 bases, and 5 bases stayed unmatched. CDR3 size: 15 residues. The germline V gene encodes CDR1 SNHLY and CDR2 FYNNEI. The CDR3: CASSQGQGMNTEAFF. CDR3 nucleotide sequence: TGTGCCAGCAGCCAAGGACAGGGGATGAACACTGAAGCTTTCTTT.

This clonotype was seen more than once but under ten times. V and J are TRBV6-1 and TRBJ2-4; D possibly corresponds to TRBD2 (6 bases). Germline CDR1 is MNHNS and CDR2 is SASEGT. Trimming left V 0 bases short and J 3 bases short, with 18 bases between. This CDR3 is built from 18 residues. The CDR3 spells CASSEAGLRRENKNIQYF. In nucleotides, the CDR3 is TGTGCCAGCAGTGAAGCTGGCCTCAGGAGGGAAAACAAAAACATTCAGTACTTC.

This clonotype was counted many times. This chain joins TRBV28 and TRBJ2-5; tentative D call: TRBD1 (6 bases). V lost 6 bases and J 5 bases, leaving 19 bases between the germline ends. Germline values: CDR1 MDHEN, CDR2 SYDVKM. CDR3 length: 15 amino acids. As DNA, the CDR3 is TGTGCCAGCAGCCCGTGGACGGACAGTTTGGAGACCCAGTACTTC. The encoded protein is CASSPWTDSLETQYF.

The chain has TRBV19 and TRBJ1-2; 7 bases align to TRBD1. CDR3 length equals 16 residues. Germline V lookup: CDR1 LNHDA, CDR2 SQIVND (reference sequence). V lost 3 bases to trimming and J lost 7 bases; unmatched junction nucleotides: 14. CDR3 nucleotides: TGTGCCAGTAGTATTGACCCCCAAACAGGGGCGGGTGGCTACACCTTC. It translates to CASSIDPQTGAGGYTF. Combining the CDR3 with reference TRBV19 and TRBJ1-2 gives the whole variable domain DGGITQSPKYLFRKEGQNVTLSCEQNLNHDAMYWYRQDPGQGLRLIYYSQIVNDFQKGDIAEGYSVSREKKESFPLTVTSAQKNPTAFYLCASSIDPQTGAGGYTFGSGTRLTVV.

This clonotype came up many times. V gene TRBV28 combines with J gene TRBJ2-3; 9 bases align to TRBD2. Losses at the gene ends were 6 bases for V and 2 bases for J; bases not matched to a gene: 6. The length of the CDR3 is 15 residues. Germline V gives CDR1 MDHEN, CDR2 SYDVKM. The CDR3 DNA sequence: TGTGCCAGCAGGTCCCCTAGCGGGACCACAGATACGCAGTATTTT. It is translated as CASRSPSGTTDTQYF. The variable domain in full, completed from reference TRBV28 and TRBJ2-3, reads DVKVTQSSRYLVKRTGEKVFLECVQDMDHENMFWYRQDPGLGLRLIYFSYDVKMKEKGDIPEGYSVSREKKERFSLILESASTNQTSMYLCASRSPSGTTDTQYFGPGTRLTVL.

The rearrangement links TRBV5-1 to TRBJ2-7; D gene ambiguous. Germline V gene data show CDR1 as SGHRS and CDR2 as YFSETQ. Between the trimmed V and J ends, which lost 3 bases and 3 bases, there was a span of 4 bases. The CDR3 extends over 11 amino acids. CDR3 amino acids: CASSSDYEQYF. The CDR3, as DNA: TGCGCCAGCAGCTCCGACTACGAGCAGTACTTC.